The T cell receptor (beta chain) described here comes from a study of T cell responses to AZD1222 COVID-19 vaccine. This CDR3 comprises 16 residues. Germline CDR1 reads SGHRS; CDR2 reads YFSETQ. Trimming at V came to 5 bases and at J to 3 bases, leaving 9 bases not matched to a gene. On this clone: The antigen is not known.

Data came from immunoSEQ multiplex PCR; TCRdb stores just in-frame clones and leaves some out. Among around 54,000 clones listed, 75% to 90% were seen once. General study points: Spike-wide coverage was observed for vaccine-associated CD4 TCRs, with dominant responses at 160-218 and 743-854. Per reports, nearly half of all spike-specific TCRs target regions that are unmutated in variants. Two AZD1222 doses significantly raised spike-specific TCR breadth and depth over controls.

Combined were second doses at about 4 or about 12 weeks. The rearrangement links TRBV5-1 to TRBJ2-1, with TRBD1 matching 9 bases. The sample consisted of peripheral blood, taken 28 days after the second AZD1222 dose. The receptor was isolated from an adult who received the AZD1222 COVID-19 vaccine. This CDR3 is CASSGTQGAIYNEQFF. CDR3 coding DNA: TGCGCCAGCAGTGGGACACAGGGGGCCATCTACAATGAGCAGTTCTTC.